Presented here are 6 T cell receptor beta chains from one specimen sequenced in a study of response to subunit inactivated influenza vaccine. MiXCR, applied by TCRdb to the RT-PCR reads, yields one record per CDR3 protein. The sample has about 570,000 distinct CDR3 sequences; around 11% are singletons. The same specimen was also included in a second study, on T cells expressing NK-cell markers. That paper notes: cDNA encoding TCR beta was synthesized via 5'RACE template switching incorporating UMIs.

The source was PBMCs from blood, collected on the day of vaccination. The receptors originated from a man over 45 who received an inactivated influenza vaccine.

The chain is built from TRBV24-1 and TRBJ2-5, with a weak D call TRBD2 (6 bases). Between the trimmed V and J ends, which lost 3 bases and 1 base, there was a span of 11 bases. The CDR3 consists of 15 residues. Germline-derived CDR1 and CDR2 are KGHDR and SFDVKD. CDR3 sequence reads: CATSDSPGSQETQYF. DNA for the CDR3: TGTGCCACCAGTGATAGTCCCGGGAGCCAAGAGACCCAGTACTTC.

As for this clonotype: Compared with germline, one end of the junction differs, possibly owing to a read error. The genes are TRBV4-1 and TRBJ2-1; D is ambiguous. CDR1 is MGHRA, CDR2 YSYEKL, per germline. The CDR3 runs 13 residues. This chain's CDR3 is CASSQGKNNEQFF. In DNA, the CDR3 is TGCGCCAGCAGTCAAGGAAAGAACAATGAGCAGTTCTTC.

The chain is built from TRBV9 and TRBJ2-7; D possibly uses TRBD1 or TRBD2 (6 bases each). This CDR3 region has 14 residues. Trimming left V 3 bases short and J 6 bases short, with 16 bases between. In germline, CDR1 is SGDLS, CDR2 YYNGEE. The CDR3 spells CASSGRQVGGEQYF. The DNA of the CDR3 is TGTGCCAGCAGCGGCCGACAGGTCGGGGGCGAGCAGTACTTC.

The rearrangement uses TRBV12-3 or TRBV12-4 and TRBJ1-2; no definite D call. Trimming took off 4 bases at V and 14 bases at J, with 20 bases between the two ends. The CDR3 runs 13 residues. Here the CDR3 reads CASSSRIPTERTF. The CDR3 coding sequence is TGTGCCAGCAGTTCAAGAATCCCGACGGAACGTACCTTC.

V usage is TRBV7-9 and J usage is TRBJ2-1, with 10 bases aligning to TRBD2. V shed 3 bases and J 6 bases; nucleotides not matched to a gene: 8. CDR3 size: 16 residues. Germline assignment: CDR1 SEHNR and CDR2 FQNEAQ (reference sequence). CDR3 nucleotides: TGTGCCAGCAGCTTTATCGTCAGCGGGAGGGGCAATGAGCAGTTCTTC. Its protein is CASSFIVSGRGNEQFF.

Only a few counts were recorded for this clonotype. This chain uses TRBV28 with TRBJ1-1; D is unclear. This CDR3 is built from 14 residues. The germline V gene encodes CDR1 MDHEN and CDR2 SYDVKM. V was trimmed by 4 bases and J by 8 bases, leaving 17 bases between them. CDR3 region: CASSSLIVKVEAFF. CDR3 DNA: TGTGCCAGCAGTTCGCTCATAGTAAAGGTGGAAGCTTTCTTT.